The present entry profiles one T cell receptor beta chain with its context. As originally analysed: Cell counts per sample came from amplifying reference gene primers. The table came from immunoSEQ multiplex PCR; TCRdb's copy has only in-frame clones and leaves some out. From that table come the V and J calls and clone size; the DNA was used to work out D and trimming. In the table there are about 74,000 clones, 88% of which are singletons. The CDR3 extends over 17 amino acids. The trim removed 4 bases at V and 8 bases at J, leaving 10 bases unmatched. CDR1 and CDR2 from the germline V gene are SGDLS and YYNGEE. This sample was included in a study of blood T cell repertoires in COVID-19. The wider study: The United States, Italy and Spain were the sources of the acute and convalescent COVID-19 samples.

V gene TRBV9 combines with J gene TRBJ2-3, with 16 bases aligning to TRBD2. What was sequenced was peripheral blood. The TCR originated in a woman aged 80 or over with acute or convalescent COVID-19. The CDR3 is CASSFAGTSGGAPTQYF. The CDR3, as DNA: TGTGCCAGCAGCTTCGCCGGGACTAGCGGGGGGGCCCCTACGCAGTATTTT.